This T cell receptor beta chain was retrieved from a study of beta chain features in type 1 diabetes. Whole-study results and caveats: Shortening of TCRB CDR3s, moderate but significant, appeared in all four CD4+ subsets of Type 1 diabetes patients. Insertions at VDJ junctions were less frequent in type 1 diabetes patients. These patients also deleted more nucleotides at the same junctions.

The CDR3 is 14 amino acids. Per the germline V gene, CDR1 is LNHDA and CDR2 is SQIVND (reference sequence). The germline V and J ends were trimmed by 5 bases and 3 bases, with 13 bases remaining between them. This clone has a handful of counts. Antigen unknown. Reverse transcribing all isolated RNA meant expressed TCRB transcripts were sequenced. The assay was immunoSEQ multiplex PCR, and TCRdb's table has in-frame clones only and misses some. The data show about 140,000 clones, about 13% seen once. This chain links TRBV19 with TRBJ2-5, with D possibly matching TRBD2 (5 bases). This TCR was recovered from a man aged 18 to 35 with type 1 diabetes. Sample: central memory CD4+ T cells from blood. CDR3 bases: TGTGCCAGTAGTTTTGTTGCGGGCGAAGAGACCCAGTACTTC. Its translation is CASSFVAGEETQYF.